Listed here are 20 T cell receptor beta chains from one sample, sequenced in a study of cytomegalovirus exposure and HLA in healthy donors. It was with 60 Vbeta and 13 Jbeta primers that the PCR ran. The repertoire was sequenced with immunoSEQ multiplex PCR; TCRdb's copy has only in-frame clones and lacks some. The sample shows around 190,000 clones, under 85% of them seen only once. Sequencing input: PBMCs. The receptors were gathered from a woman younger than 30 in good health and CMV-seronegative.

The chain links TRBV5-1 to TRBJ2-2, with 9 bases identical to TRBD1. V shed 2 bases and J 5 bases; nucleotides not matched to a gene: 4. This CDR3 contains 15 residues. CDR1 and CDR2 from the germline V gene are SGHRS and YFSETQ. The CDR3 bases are TGCGCCAGCAGCTTCGGACAGGGGTCGACCGGGGAGCTGTTTTTT. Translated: CASSFGQGSTGELFF.

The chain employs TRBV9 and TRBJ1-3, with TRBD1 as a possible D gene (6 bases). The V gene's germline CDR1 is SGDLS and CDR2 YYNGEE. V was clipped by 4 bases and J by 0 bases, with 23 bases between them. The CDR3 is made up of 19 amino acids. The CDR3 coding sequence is TGTGCCAGCAGCCCCGTAAGGGGGGGAACGGCTCACTCTGGAAACACCATATATTTT. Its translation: CASSPVRGGTAHSGNTIYF.

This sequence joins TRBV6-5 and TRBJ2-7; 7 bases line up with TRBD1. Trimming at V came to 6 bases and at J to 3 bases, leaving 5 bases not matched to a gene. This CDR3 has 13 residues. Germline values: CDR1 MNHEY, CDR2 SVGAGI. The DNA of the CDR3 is TGTGCCAGCAGCCCCGGACAGGTCTACGAGCAGTACTTC. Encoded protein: CASSPGQVYEQYF.

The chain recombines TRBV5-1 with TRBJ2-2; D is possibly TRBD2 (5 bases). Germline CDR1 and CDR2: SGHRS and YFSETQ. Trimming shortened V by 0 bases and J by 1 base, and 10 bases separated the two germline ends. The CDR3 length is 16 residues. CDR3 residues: CASSLGGRENTGELFF. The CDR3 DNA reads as TGCGCCAGCAGCTTGGGAGGACGGGAGAACACCGGGGAGCTGTTTTTT. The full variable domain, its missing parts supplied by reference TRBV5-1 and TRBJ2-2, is KAGVTQTPRYLIKTRGQQVTLSCSPISGHRSVSWYQQTPGQGLQFLFEYFSETQRNKGNFPGRFSGRQFSNSRSEMNVSTLELGDSALYLCASSLGGRENTGELFFGEGSRLTVL.

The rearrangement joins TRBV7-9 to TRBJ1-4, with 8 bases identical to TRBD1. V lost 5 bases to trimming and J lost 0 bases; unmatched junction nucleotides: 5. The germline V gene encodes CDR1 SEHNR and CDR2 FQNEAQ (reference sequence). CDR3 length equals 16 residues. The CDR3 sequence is CASSSTGGATNEKLFF. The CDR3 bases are TGTGCCAGCAGCAGTACAGGGGGTGCAACTAATGAAAAACTGTTTTTT.

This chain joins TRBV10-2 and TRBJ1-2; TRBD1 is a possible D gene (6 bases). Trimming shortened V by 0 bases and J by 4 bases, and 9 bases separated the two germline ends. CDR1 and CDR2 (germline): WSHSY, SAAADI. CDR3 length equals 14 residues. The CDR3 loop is CASSESRDIYGYTF. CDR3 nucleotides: TGCGCCAGCAGTGAGTCCCGGGACATCTATGGCTACACCTTC.

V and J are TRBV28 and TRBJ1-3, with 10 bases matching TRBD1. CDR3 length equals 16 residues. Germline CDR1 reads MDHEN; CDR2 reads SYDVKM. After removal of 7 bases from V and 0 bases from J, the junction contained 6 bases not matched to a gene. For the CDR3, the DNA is TGTGCCAGCAACATGGGGACAGGGGTCTCTGGAAACACCATATATTTT. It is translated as CASNMGTGVSGNTIYF.

The CDR3 reads CASSLQSMADYGYTF. The CDR3 DNA is TGTGCCAGCAGCCTGCAAAGTATGGCAGACTATGGCTACACCTTC. The chain has TRBV7-9 and TRBJ1-2; no clear D gene. The V gene lost 5 bases and the J gene lost 3 bases, with 16 bases spanning the gap. In germline, CDR1 is SEHNR, CDR2 FQNEAQ (reference sequence). CDR3 size: 15 residues.

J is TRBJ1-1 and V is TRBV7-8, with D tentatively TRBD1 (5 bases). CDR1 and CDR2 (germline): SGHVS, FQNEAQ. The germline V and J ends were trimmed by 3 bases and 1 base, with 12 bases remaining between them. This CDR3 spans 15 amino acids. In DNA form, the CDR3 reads TGTGCCAGCAGCTTGCAAGGGGCAGAGAACACTGAAGCTTTCTTT. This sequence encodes CASSLQGAENTEAFF.

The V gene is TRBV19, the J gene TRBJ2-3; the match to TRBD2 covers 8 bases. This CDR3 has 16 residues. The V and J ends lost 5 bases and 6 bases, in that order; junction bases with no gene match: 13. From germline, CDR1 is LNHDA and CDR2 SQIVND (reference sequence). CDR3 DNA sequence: TGTGCCAGTAGTCACAGCCGGGACACGGGGGGGGATACGCAGTATTTT. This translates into CASSHSRDTGGDTQYF. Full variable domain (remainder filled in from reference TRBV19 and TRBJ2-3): DGGITQSPKYLFRKEGQNVTLSCEQNLNHDAMYWYRQDPGQGLRLIYYSQIVNDFQKGDIAEGYSVSREKKESFPLTVTSAQKNPTAFYLCASSHSRDTGGDTQYFGPGTRLTVL.

CDR3 sequence: CASSLGPSNYEQYF. The CDR3 bases are TGTGCCAGCAGCTTGGGGCCCTCTAACTACGAGCAGTACTTC. The chain employs TRBV5-6 and TRBJ2-5; D unresolved. The end of the DNA fits TRBJ2-7 better, so the J call may be wrong. Germline V gene data show CDR1 as SGHDT and CDR2 as YYEEEE. This CDR3 is 14 amino acids long.

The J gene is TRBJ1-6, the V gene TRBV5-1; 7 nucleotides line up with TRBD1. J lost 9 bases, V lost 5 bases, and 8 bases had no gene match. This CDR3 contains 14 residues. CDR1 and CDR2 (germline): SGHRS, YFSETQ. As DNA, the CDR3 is TGCGCCAGCAGGTCCGGGACAGAGACTTCACCCCTCCACTTT. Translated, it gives CASRSGTETSPLHF.

CDR3 bases: TGTGCCATAGGGGGCGTGAACACTGAAGCTTTCTTT. It specifies CAIGGVNTEAFF. This sequence joins TRBV30 and TRBJ1-1, with 7 bases identical to TRBD1. J lost 0 bases, V lost 8 bases, and 3 bases had no gene match. This CDR3 spans 12 amino acids. Germline V lookup: CDR1 GTSNPN, CDR2 SVGIG (reference sequence).

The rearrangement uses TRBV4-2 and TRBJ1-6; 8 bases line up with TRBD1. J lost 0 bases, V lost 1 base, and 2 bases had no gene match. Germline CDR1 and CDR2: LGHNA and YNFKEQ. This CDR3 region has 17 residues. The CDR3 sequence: CASSQGQGSSYNSPLHF. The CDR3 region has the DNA TGTGCCAGCAGCCAAGGACAGGGGAGCTCCTATAATTCACCCCTCCACTTT.

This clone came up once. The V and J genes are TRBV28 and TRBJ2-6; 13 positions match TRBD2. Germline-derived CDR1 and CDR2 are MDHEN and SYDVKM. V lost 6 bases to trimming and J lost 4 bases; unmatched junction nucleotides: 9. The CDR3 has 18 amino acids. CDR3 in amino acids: CASRPRLAGGVGANVLTF. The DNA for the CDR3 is TGTGCCAGCAGACCCCGACTAGCGGGAGGTGTAGGGGCCAACGTCCTGACTTTC. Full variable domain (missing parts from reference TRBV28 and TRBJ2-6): DVKVTQSSRYLVKRTGEKVFLECVQDMDHENMFWYRQDPGLGLRLIYFSYDVKMKEKGDIPEGYSVSREKKERFSLILESASTNQTSMYLCASRPRLAGGVGANVLTFGAGSRLTVL.

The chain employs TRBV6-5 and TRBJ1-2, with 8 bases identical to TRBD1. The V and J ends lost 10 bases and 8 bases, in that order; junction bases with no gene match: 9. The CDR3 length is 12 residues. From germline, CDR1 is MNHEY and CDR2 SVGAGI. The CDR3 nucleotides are TGTGCCACTTCAGGGGGCGGTGGAGGCTACACCTTC. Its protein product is CATSGGGGGYTF.

The CDR3 DNA reads as TGCGCCAGCAGCCTTATTCAAGAGACCCAGTACTTC. Translation gives CASSLIQETQYF. This chain uses TRBV5-1 with TRBJ2-5; D ambiguous. Deletions cut 4 bases from V and 2 bases from J, with 6 bases between. The CDR3 runs 12 residues. Germline CDR1 reads SGHRS; CDR2 reads YFSETQ.

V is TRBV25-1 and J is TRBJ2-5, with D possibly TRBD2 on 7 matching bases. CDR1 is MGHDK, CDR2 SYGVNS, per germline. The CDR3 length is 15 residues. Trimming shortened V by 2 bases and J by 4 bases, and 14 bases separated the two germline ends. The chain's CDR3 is CASSERRGASETQYF. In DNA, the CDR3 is TGTGCCAGCAGTGAACGCCGGGGGGCCTCAGAGACCCAGTACTTC.

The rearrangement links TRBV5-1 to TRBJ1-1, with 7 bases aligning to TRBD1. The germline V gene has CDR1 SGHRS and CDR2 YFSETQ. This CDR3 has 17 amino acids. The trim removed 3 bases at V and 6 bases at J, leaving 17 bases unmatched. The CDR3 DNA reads TGCGCCAGCAGCTCCCAGACCCCGGGACAGTCAAGGGCTGAAGCTTTCTTT. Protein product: CASSSQTPGQSRAEAFF.

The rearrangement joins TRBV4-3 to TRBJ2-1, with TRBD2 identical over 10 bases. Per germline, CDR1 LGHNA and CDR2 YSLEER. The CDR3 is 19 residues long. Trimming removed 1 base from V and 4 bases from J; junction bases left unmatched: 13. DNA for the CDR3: TGCGCCAGCAGCCAAGGAAACACCGCGGGACTAGCGTCATACAATGAGCAGTTCTTC. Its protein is CASSQGNTAGLASYNEQFF.